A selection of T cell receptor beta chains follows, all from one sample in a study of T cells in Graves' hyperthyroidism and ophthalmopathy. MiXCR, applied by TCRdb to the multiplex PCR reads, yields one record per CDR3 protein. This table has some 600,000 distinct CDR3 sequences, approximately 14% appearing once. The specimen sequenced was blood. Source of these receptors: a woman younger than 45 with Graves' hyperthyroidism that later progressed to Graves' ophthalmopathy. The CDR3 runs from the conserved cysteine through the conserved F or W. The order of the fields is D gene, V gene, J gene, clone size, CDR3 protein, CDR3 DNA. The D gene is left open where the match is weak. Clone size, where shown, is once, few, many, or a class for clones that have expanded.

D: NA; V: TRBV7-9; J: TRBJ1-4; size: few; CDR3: CASSLGGSDEKLFF; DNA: TGTGCCAGCAGCTTAGGGGGGTCCGATGAAAAACTGTTTTTT
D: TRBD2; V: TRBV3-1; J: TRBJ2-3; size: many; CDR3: CASSQDFMAGVTDTQYF; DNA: TGTGCCAGCAGCCAAGATTTTATGGCGGGAGTCACAGATACGCAGTATTTT
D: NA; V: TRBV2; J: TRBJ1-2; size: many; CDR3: CASTPPWQGSGYTF; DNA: TGTGCCAGCACCCCCCCTTGGCAGGGGAGCGGCTACACCTTC
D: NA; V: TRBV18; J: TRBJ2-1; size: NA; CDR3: CASSPPFASNEQFF; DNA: TGTGCCAGCTCACCACCGTTCGCGTCGAATGAGCAGTTCTTC
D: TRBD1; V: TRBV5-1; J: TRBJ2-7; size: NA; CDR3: CASSLETGTYEQYF; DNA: TGCGCCAGCAGCTTGGAGACAGGGACCTACGAGCAGTACTTC
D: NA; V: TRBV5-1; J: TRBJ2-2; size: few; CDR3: CASSLDLSPGELFF; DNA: TGCGCCAGCAGCTTAGACCTGTCCCCCGGGGAGCTGTTTTTT
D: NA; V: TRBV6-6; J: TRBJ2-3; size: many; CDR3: CASSFSAGSTDTQYF; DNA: TGTGCCAGCAGTTTCTCGGCAGGGAGCACAGATACGCAGTATTTT
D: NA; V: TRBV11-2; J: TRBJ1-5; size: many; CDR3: CASSSPRGSAMIPQHF; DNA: TGTGCCAGCAGCTCACCCCGGGGGTCTGCTATGATTCCCCAGCATTTT
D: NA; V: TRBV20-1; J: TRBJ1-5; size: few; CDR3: CSARDPTTTGFNQPQHF; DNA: TGCAGTGCTAGAGATCCCACCACGACAGGATTTAATCAGCCCCAGCATTTT
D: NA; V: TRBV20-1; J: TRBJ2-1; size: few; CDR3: CSARGLTEQFF; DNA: TGCAGTGCTAGAGGACTAACTGAGCAGTTCTTC
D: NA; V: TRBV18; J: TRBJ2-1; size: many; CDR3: CASSPLWELGHEQFF; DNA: TGTGCCAGCTCACCACTTTGGGAGCTGGGTCATGAGCAGTTCTTC
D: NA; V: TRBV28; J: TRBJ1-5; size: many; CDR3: CASSLPLQFGRTNQPQHF; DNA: TGTGCCAGCAGTTTACCACTCCAATTCGGACGGACCAATCAGCCCCAGCATTTT
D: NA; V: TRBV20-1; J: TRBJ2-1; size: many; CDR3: CSAREYNEQFF; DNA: TGCAGTGCTAGGGAGTACAATGAGCAGTTCTTC
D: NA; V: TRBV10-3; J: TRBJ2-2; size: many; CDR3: CAIRDSSTTGELFF; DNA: TGTGCCATCAGGGACAGCTCGACCACCGGGGAGCTGTTTTTT
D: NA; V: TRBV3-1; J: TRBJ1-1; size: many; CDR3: CASSQLNTEAFF; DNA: TGTGCCAGCAGCCAGTTGAACACTGAAGCTTTCTTT
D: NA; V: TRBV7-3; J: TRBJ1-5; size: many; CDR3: CASSSYPGPNQPQHF; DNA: TGTGCCAGCAGCTCGTATCCGGGACCCAATCAGCCCCAGCATTTT
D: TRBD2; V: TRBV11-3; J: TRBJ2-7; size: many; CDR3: CASSLAGLAGGPSYEQYF; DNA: TGTGCCAGCAGCTTAGCCGGACTAGCGGGAGGACCCTCGTACGAGCAGTACTTC
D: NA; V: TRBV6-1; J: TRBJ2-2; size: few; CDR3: CASSRDQGEKRRETGELFF; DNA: TGTGCCAGCAGCCGGGATCAGGGGGAGAAGAGGAGGGAAACCGGGGAGCTGTTTTTT
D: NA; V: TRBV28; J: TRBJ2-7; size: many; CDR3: CASSLMRDNPTPYEQYF; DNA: TGTGCCAGCAGTTTGATGCGGGACAACCCGACCCCCTACGAGCAGTACTTC
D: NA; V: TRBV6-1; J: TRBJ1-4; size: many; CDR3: CASRAGTGWEKLFF; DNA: TGTGCCAGCAGAGCCGGGACGGGATGGGAAAAACTGTTTTTT
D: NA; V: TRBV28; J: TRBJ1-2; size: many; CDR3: CASSFSDSYGYTF; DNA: TGTGCCAGCAGTTTTTCAGATTCCTATGGCTACACCTTC
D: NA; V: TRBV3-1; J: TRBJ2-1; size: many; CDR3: CASSHLDWGNNEQFF; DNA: TGTGCCAGCAGCCACCTAGACTGGGGAAACAATGAGCAGTTCTTC
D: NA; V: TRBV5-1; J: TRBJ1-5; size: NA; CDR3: CASRADSHQPQHF; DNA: TGCGCCAGCAGGGCGGACAGCCATCAGCCCCAGCATTTT
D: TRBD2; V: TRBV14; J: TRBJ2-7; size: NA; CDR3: CASSRQTSGYEQYF; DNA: TGTGCCAGCAGCCGCCAGACTAGCGGCTACGAGCAGTACTTC
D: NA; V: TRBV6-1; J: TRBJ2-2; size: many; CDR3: CASMTTPNTGELFF; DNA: TGTGCCTCCATGACGACGCCGAACACCGGGGAGCTGTTTTTT
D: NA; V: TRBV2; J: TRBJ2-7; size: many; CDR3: CASSEPNRAYEQYF; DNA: TGTGCCAGCAGTGAACCCAATAGGGCCTACGAGCAGTACTTC
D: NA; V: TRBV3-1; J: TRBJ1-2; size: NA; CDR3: CASSQEVSGAAGYTF; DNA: TGTGCCAGCAGCCAAGAGGTTTCGGGGGCGGCTGGCTACACCTTC
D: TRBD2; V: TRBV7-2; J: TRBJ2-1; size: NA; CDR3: CASSLPSSGRATEQFF; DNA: TGTGCCAGCAGCTTACCCTCTAGCGGGAGGGCCACTGAGCAGTTCTTC
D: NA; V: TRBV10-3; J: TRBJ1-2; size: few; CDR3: CAITDRGGVPYNYGYTF; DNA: TGTGCCATCACAGATAGGGGGGGAGTGCCATACAACTATGGCTACACCTTC
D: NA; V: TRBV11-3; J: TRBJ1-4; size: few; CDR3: CASSLAQGRNEKLFF; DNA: TGTGCCAGCAGCTTAGCCCAGGGACGGAATGAAAAACTGTTTTTT
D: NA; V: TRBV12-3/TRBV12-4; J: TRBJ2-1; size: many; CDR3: CASTPGRGGSEQFF; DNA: TGTGCCAGCACCCCAGGTCGTGGGGGGAGTGAGCAGTTCTTC
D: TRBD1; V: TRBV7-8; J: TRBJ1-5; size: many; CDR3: CASTLQGAYDQPQHF; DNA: TGTGCCAGCACATTACAGGGGGCTTATGATCAGCCCCAGCATTTT
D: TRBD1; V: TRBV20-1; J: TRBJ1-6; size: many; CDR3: CSAHATGDTTSPLHF; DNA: TGCAGTGCTCACGCGACAGGGGATACGACTTCACCCCTCCACTTT
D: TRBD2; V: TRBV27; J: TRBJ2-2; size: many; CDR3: CASRGGAGGPLTGELFF; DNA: TGTGCCAGCAGGGGGGGTGCGGGAGGGCCCCTCACCGGGGAGCTGTTTTTT
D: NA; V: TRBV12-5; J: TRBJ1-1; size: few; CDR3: CASGLASPLQGRETEAFF; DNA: TGTGCTAGTGGTTTGGCCTCGCCCTTACAGGGACGGGAGACTGAAGCTTTCTTT
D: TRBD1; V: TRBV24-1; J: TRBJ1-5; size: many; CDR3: CATSDARQGNQPQHF; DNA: TGTGCCACCAGTGATGCGCGACAGGGGAATCAGCCCCAGCATTTT
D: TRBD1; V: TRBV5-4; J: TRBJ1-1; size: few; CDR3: CASSSEGQATEAFF; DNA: TGTGCCAGCAGCTCCGAAGGACAGGCCACTGAAGCTTTCTTT
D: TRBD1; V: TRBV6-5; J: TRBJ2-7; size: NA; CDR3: CASSYSPGTGLRVEQYF; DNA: TGTGCCAGCAGTTACTCGCCCGGGACAGGGCTACGAGTTGAGCAGTACTTC
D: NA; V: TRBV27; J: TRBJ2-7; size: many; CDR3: CASSLAASASTYEQYF; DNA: TGTGCCAGCAGTTTAGCCGCAAGCGCGAGTACCTACGAGCAGTACTTC
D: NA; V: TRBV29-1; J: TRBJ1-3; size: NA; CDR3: CSVRLGGGNTIYF; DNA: TGCAGCGTCCGGCTAGGCGGTGGAAACACCATATATTTT
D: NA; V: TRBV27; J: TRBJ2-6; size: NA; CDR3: CASSLWGANVLTF; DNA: TGTGCCAGCAGTTTATGGGGGGCCAACGTCCTGACTTTC
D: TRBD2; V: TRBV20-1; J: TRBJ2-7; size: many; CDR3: CSASVTSDSSYEQYF; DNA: TGCAGTGCTAGCGTGACTAGCGATAGCTCCTACGAGCAGTACTTC